One and the same sample provided the 32 T cell receptor beta chains below, sequenced in a study of chemoradiotherapy in HPV16-positive cancers. Method: immunoSEQ multiplex PCR; TCRdb's copy keeps in-frame clones and lacks some. Here the sample spans approximately 15,000 clones, 60% to 85% being singletons. This sample was taken from a patient who underwent chemoradiotherapy. The receptor source for this set is a human donor with HPV-associated anogenital cancer.

The chain carries TRBV7-6 and TRBJ1-5; D possibly corresponds to TRBD1 (5 bases). The V and J ends lost 0 bases and 3 bases respectively, with 18 bases between them. Germline assignment: CDR1 SGHVS and CDR2 FNYEAQ. The length of the CDR3 is 18 residues. The CDR3: CASSLAPRRGADNQPQHF. The DNA for the CDR3 is TGTGCCAGCAGCTTAGCTCCCCGACGAGGGGCCGACAATCAGCCCCAGCATTTT.

The chain links TRBV6-6 to TRBJ1-2, with D possibly TRBD1 on 6 matching bases. The CDR3 totals 13 residues. V lost 10 bases to trimming and J lost 9 bases, with 21 bases between them. Germline CDR1 MNHNY, CDR2 SVGAGI (reference sequence). CDR3 amino acids: CANRDKTHGSYTF. The CDR3 nucleotides are TGTGCCAACCGGGACAAAACCCATGGTAGCTACACCTTC.

This rearrangement joins TRBV7-3 to TRBJ2-7; possibly TRBD1 or TRBD2 for D (7 bases each). V was shortened by 3 bases and J by 5 bases, with 14 bases between the two germline ends. In germline, CDR1 is SGHTA, CDR2 FQGTGA. This CDR3 contains 14 residues. The CDR3 loop is CASSLGGGADEQYF. CDR3 in DNA: TGTGCCAGCAGCTTGGGAGGGGGCGCGGACGAGCAGTACTTC.

This clone was counted a few times. The V gene is TRBV11-1, the J gene TRBJ1-5; tentatively, D is TRBD1 (6 bases). V was clipped by 9 bases and J by 7 bases, with 16 bases between them. The CDR3 covers 13 residues. Germline V gives CDR1 SGHAT, CDR2 FQDESV (reference sequence). The CDR3 region is CARLQGLGQPQHF. The CDR3 DNA is TGTGCCAGGCTCCAGGGGTTAGGGCAGCCCCAGCATTTT.

The rearrangement links TRBV30 to TRBJ2-1; D is undetermined. The CDR3 has 12 residues. Trimming removed 3 bases from V and 6 bases from J, with 9 bases in between. CDR1 is GTSNPN, CDR2 SVGIG, per germline (reference sequence). CDR3: CAWRARLNEQFF. CDR3 coding DNA: TGTGCCTGGAGGGCCAGGCTCAATGAGCAGTTCTTC.

The chain couples TRBV2 to TRBJ2-1, with D unclear. The CDR3 spans 11 residues. V was clipped by 6 bases and J by 6 bases, with 6 bases between them. The V gene's germline CDR1 is SNHLY and CDR2 FYNNEI. The DNA for the CDR3 is TGTGCCAGCAGGGTTGTCAATGAGCAGTTCTTC. Translating gives CASRVVNEQFF.

In DNA form, the CDR3 reads TGTGCCAGCAGCTTGGGACTAGCGGGTGACACCTACGAGCAGTACTTC. Its translation: CASSLGLAGDTYEQYF. V and J are TRBV5-6 and TRBJ2-7, with TRBD2 identical over 10 bases. This CDR3 is 16 amino acids long. Germline-derived CDR1 and CDR2 are SGHDT and YYEEEE. Unmatched junction bases numbered 5, after V lost 0 bases and J lost 2 bases.

The chain has TRBV11-2 and TRBJ1-6; possible D gene TRBD1, 5 bases. The V gene lost 1 base and the J gene lost 13 bases, with 14 bases spanning the gap. From germline, CDR1 is SGHAT and CDR2 FQNNGV. The CDR3 totals 14 residues. In DNA form, the CDR3 reads TGTGCCAGCAGCTTAGGACAGCCGGGTTCGCCCCTCCACTTT. Amino acids: CASSLGQPGSPLHF.

J is TRBJ1-1 and V is TRBV6-5, with 9 bases lining up with TRBD1. V trimming: 4 bases; J trimming: 5 bases; junction bases outside the gene matches: 8. Germline V lookup: CDR1 MNHEY, CDR2 SVGAGI. The CDR3 totals 15 residues. The CDR3 region is CASSSDRGRRTEAFF. CDR3 coding DNA: TGTGCCAGCAGTTCCGACAGGGGGAGAAGGACTGAAGCTTTCTTT.

The chain is built from TRBV19 and TRBJ1-5; weak D call: TRBD1 (5 bases). This CDR3 comprises 14 residues. Trimming took off 5 bases at V and 3 bases at J, with 11 bases between the two ends. Germline assignment: CDR1 LNHDA and CDR2 SQIVND (reference sequence). CDR3 amino acids: CASSFQGINQPQHF. The CDR3 bases are TGTGCCAGTAGTTTTCAGGGCATCAATCAGCCCCAGCATTTT.

The chain combines TRBV6-6 with TRBJ2-7; D gene unclear. CDR1 is MNHNY, CDR2 SVGAGI, per germline (reference sequence). The CDR3 covers 15 residues. V lost 0 bases and J lost 1, with 10 bases in between. The CDR3 region is CASSYSTQASYEQYF. CDR3 DNA sequence: TGTGCCAGCAGTTACTCGACGCAGGCATCCTACGAGCAGTACTTC.

The chain has TRBV29-1 and TRBJ1-1; TRBD1 aligns across 10 bases. The CDR3 has 13 residues. The junction had 7 bases not matched to a gene; V was cut back by 8 bases and J by 4 bases. Germline CDR1 reads SQVTM; CDR2 reads ANQGSEA. The CDR3 DNA follows: TGCAGCACAAGACAGGGGGCGGGCACTGAAGCTTTCTTT. Its protein is CSTRQGAGTEAFF.

This sequence joins TRBV6-5 and TRBJ2-1, with TRBD2 matching over 8 bases. Germline V gives CDR1 MNHEY, CDR2 SVGAGI. V lost 2 bases, J lost 4 bases, and 4 bases stayed unmatched. This CDR3 contains 15 residues. The CDR3 bases are TGTGCCAGCAGTTACCCGGGGGGGTCTTACAATGAGCAGTTCTTC. Its translation is CASSYPGGSYNEQFF.

The J gene is TRBJ1-3, the V gene TRBV5-4; TRBD1 agrees at 8 bases. CDR3 length: 15 amino acids. In germline, CDR1 is SGHNT, CDR2 YYREEE (reference sequence). The V gene end was trimmed by 3 bases and the J gene end by 8 bases; junction bases not matched to a gene: 10. CDR3 residues: CASSSSWTGRDTIYF. CDR3 nucleotide sequence: TGTGCCAGCAGCTCTTCCTGGACAGGGCGAGACACCATATATTTT.

The rearrangement links TRBV5-1 to TRBJ1-6; 7 bases align to TRBD1. Germline trimming cut 6 bases from V and 6 bases from J; bases unmatched to any gene: 12. The CDR3 has 16 residues. CDR1 and CDR2 from the germline V gene are SGHRS and YFSETQ. The CDR3 reads CASTRGGHEPNSPLHF. CDR3 nucleotides: TGCGCCAGCACGAGAGGGGGCCACGAACCTAATTCACCCCTCCACTTT.

The chain uses TRBV7-2 and TRBJ2-3, with 7 nucleotides matching TRBD2. CDR1 and CDR2 (germline): SGHTA, FQGNSA. This CDR3 spans 14 amino acids. V lost 6 bases to trimming and J lost 4 bases; unmatched junction nucleotides: 7. CDR3 loop: CASRTRLAADTQYF. DNA of the CDR3: TGTGCCAGCAGGACTAGACTAGCAGCAGATACGCAGTATTTT. Based on the CDR3 plus reference TRBV7-2 and TRBJ2-3, the full variable domain is GAGVSQSPSNKVTEKGKDVELRCDPISGHTALYWYRQSLGQGLEFLIYFQGNSAPDKSGLPSDRFSAERTGGSVSTLTIQRTQQEDSAVYLCASRTRLAADTQYFGPGTRLTVL.

This chain links TRBV6-5 with TRBJ1-2; the D is unclear. Germline CDR1 MNHEY, CDR2 SVGAGI. This CDR3 has 12 residues. Trimming removed 7 bases at V and 8 bases at J, with 14 bases between. CDR3 region: CASTHIRTGYTF. CDR3 DNA: TGTGCCAGCACCCACATCCGGACCGGCTACACCTTC.

The chain recombines TRBV7-2 with TRBJ2-1; D perhaps matches TRBD2 (6 bases). V lost 6 bases to trimming and J lost 5 bases, with 11 bases between them. The germline V gene encodes CDR1 SGHTA and CDR2 FQGNSA. The CDR3 contains 13 residues. The CDR3 here is CASSRGLNNEQFF. The DNA of the CDR3 is TGTGCCAGCAGTCGGGGACTTAACAATGAGCAGTTCTTC.

This clone was recorded a few times. Written as DNA, the CDR3 is TGTGCCAGCAGAAGTCCAGGGGGGTATAACTATGGCTACACCTTC. It specifies CASRSPGGYNYGYTF. The chain combines TRBV28 with TRBJ1-2; 7 bases agree with TRBD1. The CDR3 consists of 15 residues. Germline CDR1 is MDHEN and CDR2 is SYDVKM. The ends lost 6 bases at V and 1 base at J; junction bases unmatched: 8.

The genes are TRBV11-2 and TRBJ1-1; D not resolved. CDR3 size: 13 residues. The V end lost 5 bases, the J end lost 4 bases, and 11 bases lay between the germline ends. Germline assignment: CDR1 SGHAT and CDR2 FQNNGV. DNA of the CDR3: TGTGCCAGCAGCCCCCCCTTAGCCACTGAAGCTTTCTTT. Translating gives CASSPPLATEAFF.

This sequence joins TRBV28 and TRBJ2-1, with 8 nucleotides matching TRBD1. V lost 8 bases to trimming and J lost 8 bases; unmatched junction nucleotides: 11. This CDR3 has 14 amino acids. Germline V gene lookup returns CDR1 MDHEN and CDR2 SYDVKM. The chain's CDR3 is CASQTDREFDEQFF. The DNA of the CDR3 is TGTGCCAGCCAGACGGACAGGGAGTTTGATGAGCAGTTCTTC.

This chain links TRBV5-1 with TRBJ1-5, with D uncertain. The ends were cut back, 0 bases at V and 8 bases at J, with 15 bases in the middle. This CDR3 region has 15 residues. Germline CDR1 is SGHRS and CDR2 is YFSETQ. CDR3 loop: CASSLVGGYVEPQHF. DNA of the CDR3: TGCGCCAGCAGCTTGGTTGGAGGGTATGTTGAGCCCCAGCATTTT. The full variable domain, completed using reference TRBV5-1 and TRBJ1-5, is KAGVTQTPRYLIKTRGQQVTLSCSPISGHRSVSWYQQTPGQGLQFLFEYFSETQRNKGNFPGRFSGRQFSNSRSEMNVSTLELGDSALYLCASSLVGGYVEPQHFGDGTRLSIL.

The genes are TRBV27 and TRBJ2-1; 10 bases are a match to TRBD2. CDR1 is MNHEY and CDR2 is SMNVEV in the germline V gene (reference sequence). V gave up 6 bases and J gave up 4 bases; unmatched junction bases: 6. CDR3 length equals 15 residues. The chain's CDR3 is CASSPIAGGYNEQFF. The CDR3 DNA reads TGTGCCAGCAGCCCAATAGCGGGGGGATACAATGAGCAGTTCTTC.

This chain joins TRBV30 and TRBJ2-3; D unclear. The CDR3 contains 12 residues. Germline V gene data show CDR1 as GTSNPN and CDR2 as SVGIG (reference sequence). Trimming pared 0 bases from V and 4 bases from J, leaving 5 bases between. In DNA form, the CDR3 reads TGTGCCTGGAGTGTTTATGCAGATACGCAGTATTTT. Amino acid sequence: CAWSVYADTQYF.

The chain is built from TRBV30 and TRBJ1-5; TRBD1 matches 8 bases. Germline V gene sequence: CDR1 GTSNPN, CDR2 SVGIG (reference sequence). This CDR3 contains 15 residues. Unmatched junction bases numbered 11, after V lost 3 bases and J lost 7 bases. CDR3 region: CAWRDGQGVSQPQHF. CDR3 bases: TGTGCCTGGAGGGACGGACAGGGTGTATCCCAGCCCCAGCATTTT.

The genes are TRBV27 and TRBJ2-2; 9 bases agree with TRBD1. V dropped 4 bases and J dropped 8; count of bases not matched to a gene: 5. From germline, CDR1 is MNHEY and CDR2 SMNVEV (reference sequence). The CDR3 loop spans 14 amino acids. CDR3 sequence (DNA): TGTGCCAGCAGTTCCGGGACAGGGATAGGGGAGCTGTTTTTT. It encodes CASSSGTGIGELFF.

This clone was recorded a few times. This chain joins TRBV7-6 and TRBJ2-1; D ambiguous. Per the germline V gene, CDR1 is SGHVS and CDR2 is FNYEAQ. The CDR3 contains 15 residues. V was shortened by 1 base and J by 0 bases, with 7 bases between the two germline ends. The CDR3 nucleotides are TGTGCCAGCAGCTTAGGGCCGAGCTCCTACAATGAGCAGTTCTTC. This encodes CASSLGPSSYNEQFF.

The chain is built from TRBV27 and TRBJ1-5; no clear D. Germline-derived CDR1 and CDR2 are MNHEY and SMNVEV (reference sequence). The CDR3 length is 15 residues. Trimming took off 8 bases at V and 0 bases at J, with 14 bases between the two ends. CDR3 region: CASSPEWVSNQPQHF. CDR3 DNA: TGTGCCAGCTCCCCGGAGTGGGTTAGCAATCAGCCCCAGCATTTT.

A word on this clone: In the same sample, other DNA sequences code for this CDR3. V and J are TRBV6-6 and TRBJ2-7; a possible D gene is TRBD1 (6 bases). The V gene's germline CDR1 is MNHNY and CDR2 SVGAGI (reference sequence). The CDR3 totals 15 residues. V lost 6 bases to trimming and J lost 0 bases, with 15 bases between them. This CDR3 reads CASSPGQGYSYEQYF. CDR3 DNA sequence: TGTGCCAGCAGCCCTGGGCAGGGGTACTCCTACGAGCAGTACTTC.

V usage is TRBV4-3 and J usage is TRBJ2-2, with 11 bases lining up with TRBD2. Looked up from germline, CDR1 is LGHNA and CDR2 is YSLEER. The CDR3 contains 14 residues. The J segment lost 7 bases and the V segment lost 4 bases, leaving 2 bases of the junction unmatched. The CDR3: CASSPSGGYGELFF. The DNA of the CDR3 is TGCGCCAGCAGCCCTAGCGGGGGGTACGGGGAGCTGTTTTTT.

The V gene is TRBV15, the J gene TRBJ1-5; perhaps TRBD1 as D (6 bases). The germline V gene encodes CDR1 LNHNV and CDR2 YYDKDF (reference sequence). The CDR3 loop spans 15 amino acids. V shed 1 base and J shed 15 bases, with 22 bases lying between them. The CDR3 protein is CATSRVRTGSPSLHF. The CDR3, as DNA: TGTGCCACCAGCAGAGTTCGTACAGGGAGTCCGTCTTTGCATTTT.

This clone was seen a handful of times. The J gene is TRBJ2-1, the V gene TRBV4-3; 11 nucleotides match TRBD2. This CDR3 contains 14 residues. Germline values: CDR1 LGHNA, CDR2 YSLEER. Losses at the gene ends were 1 base for V and 7 bases for J; bases not matched to a gene: 0. The CDR3 bases are TGCGCCAGCAGCCAAGGACTAGCGGGGAATGAGCAGTTCTTC. This encodes CASSQGLAGNEQFF.